The clone carrying this T cell receptor beta chain was recorded a few times. Its antigen is not known. Carried by the TCR beta cDNA libraries were unique molecular identifiers. TCRdb re-analysed the PCR reads in MiXCR, keeping a single row per CDR3 protein. The sample holds approximately 730,000 distinct CDR3 sequences, 40% to 55% seen once. CDR1 and CDR2 from the germline V gene are DFQATT and SNEGSKA (reference sequence). CDR3 size: 11 residues. V was trimmed by 0 bases and J by 8 bases, leaving 7 bases between them. This specimen belongs to a study of post-analysis software for immune sequencing data. Findings and limits, study-wide: TRBV segments more frequent in patients than in controls numbered roughly five and included TRBV5-6, TRBV5-1 and TRBV20-1.

The chain employs TRBV20-1 and TRBJ1-2; D not resolved. Material: blood. This sequence originates from a girl aged 5-17 years with multiple sclerosis. The chain's CDR3 is CSARDMWGYTF. In DNA, the CDR3 is TGCAGTGCTAGAGACATGTGGGGCTACACCTTC.